This T cell receptor (beta chain) was captured by sequencing in a study of T cell responses to AZD1222 COVID-19 vaccine. Study context: Analyses pooled second doses at about 4 or about 12 weeks.

Whole-study results and caveats: A mostly white British donor set with more females was recruited, and clonal diversity was possibly underestimated. Spike-specific TCR breadth rose after two AZD1222 doses, and depth rose as well. Of spike-specific TCRs, nearly half reportedly target regions left unmutated in variants.

Points on this clone: Its target is unknown.

The CDR3 loop spans 13 amino acids. Germline loops: CDR1 SGHTA, CDR2 FQGNSA. Trimming cost V 1 base and J 4 bases, with 7 bases left between them. Profiled with immunoSEQ multiplex PCR; TCRdb holds only in-frame clones, not every one. The sample has about 96,000 clones, approximately 90% seen once. The TCR comes from an adult in good health. The starting material was peripheral blood, obtained on day 0 of AZD1222 vaccination. The chain uses TRBV7-2 and TRBJ1-2; D is undetermined. The CDR3 DNA is TGTGCCAGCAGCTTAGTTCGGAGCTATGGCTACACCTTC. This translates into CASSLVRSYGYTF. Filled out from reference TRBV7-2 and TRBJ1-2, the complete variable domain reads GAGVSQSPSNKVTEKGKDVELRCDPISGHTALYWYRQSLGQGLEFLIYFQGNSAPDKSGLPSDRFSAERTGGSVSTLTIQRTQQEDSAVYLCASSLVRSYGYTFGSGTRLTVV.